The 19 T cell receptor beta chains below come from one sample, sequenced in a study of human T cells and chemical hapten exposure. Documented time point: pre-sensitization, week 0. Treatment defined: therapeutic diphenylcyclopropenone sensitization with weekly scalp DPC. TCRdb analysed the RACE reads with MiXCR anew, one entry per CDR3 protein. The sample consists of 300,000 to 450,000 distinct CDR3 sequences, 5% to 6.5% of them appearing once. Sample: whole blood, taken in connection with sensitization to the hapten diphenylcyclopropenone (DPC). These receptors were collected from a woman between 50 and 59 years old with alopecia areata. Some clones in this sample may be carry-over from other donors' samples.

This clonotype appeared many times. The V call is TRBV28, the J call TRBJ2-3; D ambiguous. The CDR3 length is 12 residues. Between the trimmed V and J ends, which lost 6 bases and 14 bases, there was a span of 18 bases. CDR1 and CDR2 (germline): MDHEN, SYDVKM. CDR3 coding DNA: TGTGCCAGCAGCCCGGGTCCCCACTGGCGGTATTTT. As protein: CASSPGPHWRYF.

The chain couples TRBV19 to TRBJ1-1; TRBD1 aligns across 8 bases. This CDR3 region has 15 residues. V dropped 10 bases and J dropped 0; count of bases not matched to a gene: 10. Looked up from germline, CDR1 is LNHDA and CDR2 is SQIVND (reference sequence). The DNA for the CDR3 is TGTGCCACCCTCGACAGGGGCCTTATGAACACTGAAGCTTTCTTT. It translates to CATLDRGLMNTEAFF.

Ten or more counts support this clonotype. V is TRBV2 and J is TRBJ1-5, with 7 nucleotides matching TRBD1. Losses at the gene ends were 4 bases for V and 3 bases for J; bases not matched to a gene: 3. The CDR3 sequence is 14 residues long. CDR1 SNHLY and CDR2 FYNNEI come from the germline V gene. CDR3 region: CASSATGDNQPQHF. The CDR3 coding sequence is TGTGCCAGCAGTGCAACAGGGGACAATCAGCCCCAGCATTTT.

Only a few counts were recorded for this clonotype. The CDR3 region has the DNA TGTGCCAGCAGTCTCTGGTGGCGGGACCCCTCGGATGAGCAGTTCTTC. Amino acids: CASSLWWRDPSDEQFF. This chain connects TRBV5-6 to TRBJ2-1; possible D gene TRBD2, 6 bases. V was clipped by 5 bases and J by 8 bases, with 23 bases between them. This CDR3 comprises 16 residues. In germline, CDR1 is SGHDT, CDR2 YYEEEE. Combining the CDR3 with reference TRBV5-6 and TRBJ2-1 gives the whole variable domain DAGVTQSPTHLIKTRGQQVTLRCSPKSGHDTVSWYQQALGQGPQFIFQYYEEEERQRGNFPDRFSGHQFPNYSSELNVNALLLGDSALYLCASSLWWRDPSDEQFFGPGTRLTVL.

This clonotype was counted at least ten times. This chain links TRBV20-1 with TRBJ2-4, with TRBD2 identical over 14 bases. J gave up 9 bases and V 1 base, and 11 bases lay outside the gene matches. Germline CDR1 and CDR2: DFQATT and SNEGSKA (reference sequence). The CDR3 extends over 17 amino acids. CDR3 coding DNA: TGCAGTGCTAGAGGGGGGACTAGCGGGAGAGGCGGCGGCATTCAGTACTTC. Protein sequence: CSARGGTSGRGGGIQYF.

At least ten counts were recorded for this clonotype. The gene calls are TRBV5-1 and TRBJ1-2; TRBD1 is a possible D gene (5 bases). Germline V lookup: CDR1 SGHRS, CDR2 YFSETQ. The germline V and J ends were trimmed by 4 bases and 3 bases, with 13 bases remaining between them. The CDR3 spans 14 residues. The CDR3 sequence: CASSPGRVYYGYTF. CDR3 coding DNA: TGCGCCAGCAGCCCGGGACGAGTATACTATGGCTACACCTTC.

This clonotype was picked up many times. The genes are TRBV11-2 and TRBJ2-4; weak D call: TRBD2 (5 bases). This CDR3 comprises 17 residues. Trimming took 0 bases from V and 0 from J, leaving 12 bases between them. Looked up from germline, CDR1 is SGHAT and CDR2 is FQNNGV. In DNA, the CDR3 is TGTGCCAGCAGCTTAGATGGAGGCAGGATAGCCAAAAACATTCAGTACTTC. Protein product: CASSLDGGRIAKNIQYF.

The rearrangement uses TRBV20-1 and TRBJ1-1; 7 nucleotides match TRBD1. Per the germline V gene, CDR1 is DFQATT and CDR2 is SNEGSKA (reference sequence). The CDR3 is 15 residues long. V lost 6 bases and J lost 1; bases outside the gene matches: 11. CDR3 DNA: TGCAGTGCCACACCTGACAGGGCGGGGAACACTGAAGCTTTCTTT. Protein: CSATPDRAGNTEAFF.

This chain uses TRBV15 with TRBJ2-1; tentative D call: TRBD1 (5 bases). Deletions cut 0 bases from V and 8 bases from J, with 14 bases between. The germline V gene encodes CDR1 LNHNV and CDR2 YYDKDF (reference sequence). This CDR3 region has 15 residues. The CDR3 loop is CATSREVRGRDEQFF. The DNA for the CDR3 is TGTGCCACCAGCAGAGAAGTAAGGGGCCGGGATGAGCAGTTCTTC. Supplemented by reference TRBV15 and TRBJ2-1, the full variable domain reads DAMVIQNPRYQVTQFGKPVTLSCSQTLNHNVMYWYQQKSSQAPKLLFHYYDKDFNNEADTPDNFQSRRPNTSFCFLDIRSPGLGDTAMYLCATSREVRGRDEQFFGPGTRLTVL.

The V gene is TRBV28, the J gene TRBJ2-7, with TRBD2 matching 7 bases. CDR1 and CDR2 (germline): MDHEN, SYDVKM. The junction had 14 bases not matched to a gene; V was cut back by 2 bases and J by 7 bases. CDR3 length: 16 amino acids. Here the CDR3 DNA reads TGTGCCAGCAGTTTAGGGAGGGGTAGCGGTCTCAGGGAGCAGTACTTC. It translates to CASSLGRGSGLREQYF.

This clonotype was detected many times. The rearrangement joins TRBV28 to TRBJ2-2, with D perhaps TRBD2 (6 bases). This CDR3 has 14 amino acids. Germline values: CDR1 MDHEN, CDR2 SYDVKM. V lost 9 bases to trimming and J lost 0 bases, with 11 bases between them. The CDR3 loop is CASMRDTNTGELFF. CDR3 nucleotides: TGTGCCAGTATGCGGGATACGAACACCGGGGAGCTGTTTTTT.

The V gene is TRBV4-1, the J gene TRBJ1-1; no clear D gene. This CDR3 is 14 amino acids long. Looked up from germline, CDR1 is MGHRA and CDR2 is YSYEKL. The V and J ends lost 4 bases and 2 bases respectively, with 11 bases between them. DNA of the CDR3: TGCGCCAGCAGCCTAAGCGAGGGTAACACTGAAGCTTTCTTT. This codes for CASSLSEGNTEAFF.

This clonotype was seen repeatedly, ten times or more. CDR3 amino acids: CASGTGEYNEQFF. CDR3 sequence (DNA): TGCGCCAGTGGGACAGGGGAATACAATGAGCAGTTCTTC. V and J are TRBV10-2 and TRBJ2-1, with 10 bases that match TRBD1. The CDR3 has 13 residues. V dropped 9 bases and J dropped 4; count of bases not matched to a gene: 3. Germline CDR1 and CDR2: WSHSY and SAAADI.

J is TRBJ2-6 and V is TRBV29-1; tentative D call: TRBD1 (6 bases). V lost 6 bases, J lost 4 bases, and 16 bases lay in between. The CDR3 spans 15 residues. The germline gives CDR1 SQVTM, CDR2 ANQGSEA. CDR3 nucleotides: TGCAGCGTGGCTGGCCTCGGACAGGGGGCCAACGTCCTGACTTTC. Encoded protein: CSVAGLGQGANVLTF.

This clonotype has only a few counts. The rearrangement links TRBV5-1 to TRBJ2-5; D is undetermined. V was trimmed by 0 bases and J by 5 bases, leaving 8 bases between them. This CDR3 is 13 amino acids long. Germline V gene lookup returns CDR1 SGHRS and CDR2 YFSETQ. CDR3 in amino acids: CASSLVKGETQYF. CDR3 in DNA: TGCGCCAGCAGCTTGGTGAAGGGCGAGACCCAGTACTTC.

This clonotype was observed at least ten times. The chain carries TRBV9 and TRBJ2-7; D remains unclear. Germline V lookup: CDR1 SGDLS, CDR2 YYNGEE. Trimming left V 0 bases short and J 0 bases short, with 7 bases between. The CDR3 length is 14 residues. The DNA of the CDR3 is TGTGCCAGCAGCGTAGGGCAGACCTCCTACGAGCAGTACTTC. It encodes CASSVGQTSYEQYF.

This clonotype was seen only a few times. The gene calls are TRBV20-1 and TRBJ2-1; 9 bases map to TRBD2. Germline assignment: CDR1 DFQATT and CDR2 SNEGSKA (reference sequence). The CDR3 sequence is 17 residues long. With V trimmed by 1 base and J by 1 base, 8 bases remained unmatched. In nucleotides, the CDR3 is TGCAGTGCTAGAGTTGTAGCGGGAGTAAGATCCTACAATGAGCAGTTCTTC. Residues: CSARVVAGVRSYNEQFF.

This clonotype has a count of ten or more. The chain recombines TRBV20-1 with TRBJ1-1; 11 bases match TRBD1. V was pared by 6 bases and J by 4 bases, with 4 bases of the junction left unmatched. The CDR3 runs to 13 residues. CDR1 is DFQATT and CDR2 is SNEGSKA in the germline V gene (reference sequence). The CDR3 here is CSAGDRGVTEAFF. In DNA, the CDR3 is TGCAGTGCCGGGGACAGGGGGGTCACTGAAGCTTTCTTT.

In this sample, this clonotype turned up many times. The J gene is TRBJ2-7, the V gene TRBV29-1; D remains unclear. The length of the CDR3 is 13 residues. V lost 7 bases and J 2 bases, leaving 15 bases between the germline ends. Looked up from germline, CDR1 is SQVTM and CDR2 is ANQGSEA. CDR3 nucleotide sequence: TGCAGCGCTGCTTCTTCCGGGCCCTACGAGCAGTACTTC. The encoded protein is CSAASSGPYEQYF.